This entry lists 13 T cell receptor beta chains sequenced from one sample in a study of response to subunit inactivated influenza vaccine. MiXCR, applied by TCRdb to the RT-PCR reads, yields one record per CDR3 protein. The sample shows over 400,000 distinct CDR3 sequences, under 15% of them seen only once. Sample: PBMCs from blood, taken about 40 days after vaccination. Receptors originate from a man in his forties or fifties who received an inactivated influenza vaccine.

The chain links TRBV10-2 to TRBJ2-1; possibly TRBD1 for D (5 bases). The length of the CDR3 is 16 residues. Germline V gene data show CDR1 as WSHSY and CDR2 as SAAADI. V was shortened by 6 bases and J by 4 bases, with 19 bases between the two germline ends. The CDR3 sequence is CASSLLGGASYNEQFF. The CDR3 DNA follows: TGCGCCAGCAGCCTTCTTGGTGGGGCGTCTTACAATGAGCAGTTCTTC.

This clonotype was picked up many times. The chain employs TRBV6-1 and TRBJ2-7; D might be TRBD1 or TRBD2, each matching 5 bases. V was pared by 6 bases and J by 6 bases, with 21 bases between. CDR3 length equals 15 residues. CDR1 and CDR2 from the germline V gene are MNHNS and SASEGT. The CDR3 region is CASSPPLGVGSEQYF. The CDR3, as DNA: TGTGCCAGCAGCCCACCATTGGGGGTTGGTTCCGAGCAGTACTTC.

In regard to this clonotype: Its ends do not fully match the called genes, so a read error is possible. The rearrangement uses TRBV12-3 or TRBV12-4 and TRBJ2-4, with 9 positions matching TRBD2. The CDR3 loop spans 17 amino acids. The CDR3 region is CASSLAGRTLAKNIQYF. CDR3 nucleotides: TGTGCCAGCAGTCTAGCGGGGAGAACACTAGCCAAAAACATTCAGTACTTC.

The chain combines TRBV20-1 with TRBJ2-1; 9 nucleotides align to TRBD1. CDR1 and CDR2 (germline): DFQATT, SNEGSKA (reference sequence). There are 13 residues in the CDR3. V gave up 1 base and J gave up 5 bases; unmatched junction bases: 0. DNA for the CDR3: TGCAGTGCTAGAGGGACAGGGGACAATGAGCAGTTCTTC. Amino acids: CSARGTGDNEQFF.

The chain uses TRBV29-1 and TRBJ1-1; 8 nucleotides align to TRBD1. The germline CDR1 and CDR2 sequences are SQVTM and ANQGSEA. The CDR3 has 12 amino acids. J was trimmed by 1 base and V by 8 bases; bases with no gene match: 3. The CDR3 coding sequence is TGCAGCTCAGGACAGGGGAACACTGAAGCTTTCTTT. Protein product: CSSGQGNTEAFF.

This clonotype came up a few times. The chain uses TRBV7-2 and TRBJ2-3, with D hard to call. The CDR3 extends over 15 amino acids. Germline assignment: CDR1 SGHTA and CDR2 FQGNSA. Trimming left V 5 bases short and J 0 bases short, with 12 bases between. The CDR3 region is CASSPQSASTDTQYF. The CDR3, as DNA: TGTGCCAGCAGCCCTCAGTCGGCTAGCACAGATACGCAGTATTTT.

This clonotype was seen many times. This chain uses TRBV29-1 with TRBJ2-5; 10 nucleotides line up with TRBD2. Germline values: CDR1 SQVTM, CDR2 ANQGSEA. The CDR3 spans 16 residues. J lost 5 bases, V lost 3 bases, and 12 bases had no gene match. CDR3 nucleotides: TGCAGCGTTGATGGGGCCGCTAGCGGGAGTGGGGAGACCCAGTACTTC. Its protein is CSVDGAASGSGETQYF. The whole variable domain, remainder taken from reference TRBV29-1 and TRBJ2-5, is SAVISQKPSRDICQRGTSLTIQCQVDSQVTMMFWYRQQPGQSLTLIATANQGSEATYESGFVIDKFPISRPNLTFSTLTVSNMSPEDSSIYLCSVDGAASGSGETQYFGPGTRLLVL.

This clonotype was seen at least ten times. J is TRBJ1-6 and V is TRBV5-1; unclear D gene. Germline V gene data show CDR1 as SGHRS and CDR2 as YFSETQ. The CDR3 is 13 residues long. V lost 2 bases to trimming and J lost 10 bases, with 10 bases between them. DNA for the CDR3: TGCGCCAGCAGCTTTTGGACGGACTCACCCCTCCACTTT. It specifies CASSFWTDSPLHF.

The chain combines TRBV21-1 with TRBJ2-5; the D call TRBD1 from the table was never checked on the DNA. TRBV21-1 is a pseudogene. This CDR3 has 16 amino acids. In DNA form, the CDR3 reads TGTGCCAGCAGCACCCCAGGGATCTCCCCCCGGGAGACCCAGTACTTC. This translates into CASSTPGISPRETQYF.

This clonotype was counted many times. V and J are TRBV12-3 or TRBV12-4 and TRBJ1-1; D not resolved. The CDR3 is 13 amino acids. Deletions cut 5 bases from V and 4 bases from J, with 11 bases between. The CDR3 DNA follows: TGTGCCAGCAGTCCGCGGGGAAGCACTGAAGCTTTCTTT. This gives the protein CASSPRGSTEAFF.

This clonotype was seen a handful of times. The V and J genes are TRBV4-1 and TRBJ1-5, with D uncertain. Germline V lookup: CDR1 MGHRA, CDR2 YSYEKL. This CDR3 has 15 amino acids. V lost 0 bases and J lost 7, with 13 bases in between. The CDR3 loop reads CASSQDRSAIQPQHF. The CDR3 nucleotides are TGCGCCAGCAGCCAAGATAGGTCGGCCATCCAGCCCCAGCATTTT.

This chain joins TRBV6-1 and TRBJ2-7, with D uncertain. This CDR3 comprises 13 residues. The V gene lost 7 bases and the J gene lost 2 bases, with 12 bases spanning the gap. Germline CDR1 MNHNS, CDR2 SASEGT. The CDR3 sequence: CASMSGRTYEQYF. The CDR3 DNA sequence: TGTGCCAGCATGTCAGGACGGACCTACGAGCAGTACTTC.

The sample holds a few counts of this clonotype. This chain links TRBV29-1 with TRBJ2-2, with TRBD2 matching 7 bases. Germline V lookup: CDR1 SQVTM, CDR2 ANQGSEA. This CDR3 spans 12 amino acids. The trim removed 6 bases at V and 6 bases at J, leaving 4 bases unmatched. The CDR3 nucleotides are TGCAGCGTCAGAAGCGGGGCCGGGGAGCTGTTTTTT. Its protein is CSVRSGAGELFF.